The rows below give T cell receptor beta chains drawn from one sample of a study of blood T cell repertoires in COVID-19. Using immunoSEQ multiplex PCR, the repertoire was profiled, and TCRdb retains in-frame clones only, with some absent. The sample holds 95,000 to 150,000 clones, roughly 90% seen once. Specimen: peripheral blood. The receptors originated from a middle-aged man with acute or convalescent COVID-19. CDR3s include the opening cysteine and the closing phenylalanine or tryptophan. The D gene is left open where the match is weak. Only part of the rows carry a size: once, few, many, or a class if the clone is expanded.

cdr3_aa: CASVTPWTREGSGNTIYF
cdr3_nt: TGTGCTAGTGTTACTCCGTGGACTCGGGAGGGCTCTGGAAACACCATATATTTT
clone_size: NA
d_call: NA
v_call: TRBV12-5
j_call: TRBJ1-3

cdr3_aa: CASSLRGGEGNTIYF
cdr3_nt: TGCGCCAGCAGCTTGAGGGGGGGCGAAGGAAACACCATATATTTT
clone_size: NA
d_call: NA
v_call: TRBV5-1
j_call: TRBJ1-3

cdr3_aa: CASSQTDAAGGDQFF
cdr3_nt: TGTGCCAGCAGCCAGACCGACGCGGCGGGAGGTGATCAGTTCTTC
clone_size: once
d_call: TRBD2
v_call: TRBV3-1/TRBV3-2
j_call: TRBJ2-1

cdr3_aa: CASSRPEQTQYF
cdr3_nt: TGTGCCAGCTCTAGGCCGGAGCAGACCCAGTACTTC
clone_size: NA
d_call: NA
v_call: TRBV11-3
j_call: TRBJ2-5

cdr3_aa: CASSRDYRNGELFF
cdr3_nt: TGTGCCAGCAGCCGGGACTACCGAAACGGGGAGCTGTTTTTT
clone_size: NA
d_call: TRBD2
v_call: TRBV7-2
j_call: TRBJ2-2

cdr3_aa: CASAGGSNQPQHF
cdr3_nt: TGTGCCTCGGCGGGGGGTAGCAATCAGCCCCAGCATTTT
clone_size: NA
d_call: NA
v_call: TRBV12-3/TRBV12-4
j_call: TRBJ1-5

cdr3_aa: CASRGSNTEAFF
cdr3_nt: TGTGCTAGCCGGGGGTCGAACACTGAAGCTTTCTTT
clone_size: NA
d_call: NA
v_call: TRBV12-5
j_call: TRBJ1-1

cdr3_aa: CASSMEAIGANVLTF
cdr3_nt: TGTGCCAGTAGTATGGAGGCCATCGGGGCCAACGTCCTGACTTTC
clone_size: NA
d_call: NA
v_call: TRBV19
j_call: TRBJ2-6

cdr3_aa: CSASDPSGRGSDTQYF
cdr3_nt: TGCAGTGCTAGTGACCCCAGCGGGAGGGGGTCAGATACGCAGTATTTT
clone_size: NA
d_call: TRBD2
v_call: TRBV20-1
j_call: TRBJ2-3

cdr3_aa: CSASRGGRDTGELFF
cdr3_nt: TGCAGTGCTAGTCGGGGCGGGAGGGACACCGGGGAGCTGTTTTTT
clone_size: NA
d_call: TRBD2
v_call: TRBV20-1
j_call: TRBJ2-2

cdr3_aa: CAWTKAANNSPLHF
cdr3_nt: TGTGCCTGGACTAAGGCAGCGAATAATTCACCCCTCCACTTT
clone_size: NA
d_call: NA
v_call: TRBV30
j_call: TRBJ1-6

cdr3_aa: CASSPSGGSYEQYF
cdr3_nt: TGTGCCAGCTCCCCTAGCGGGGGGTCCTACGAGCAGTACTTC
clone_size: NA
d_call: TRBD2
v_call: TRBV18
j_call: TRBJ2-7

cdr3_aa: CASGLEESTDTQYF
cdr3_nt: TGCGCCAGCGGGCTGGAGGAAAGCACAGATACGCAGTATTTT
clone_size: NA
d_call: NA
v_call: TRBV4-1
j_call: TRBJ2-3

cdr3_aa: CASSHRTANTGELFF
cdr3_nt: TGTGCCAGCAGCCATAGGACAGCGAACACCGGGGAGCTGTTTTTT
clone_size: NA
d_call: NA
v_call: TRBV3-1/TRBV3-2
j_call: TRBJ2-2

cdr3_aa: CASSPWGGESSYNSPLHF
cdr3_nt: TGTGCCAGCAGTCCGTGGGGTGGGGAGAGCTCCTATAATTCACCCCTCCACTTT
clone_size: NA
d_call: NA
v_call: TRBV7-2
j_call: TRBJ1-6

cdr3_aa: CATSDFRTGAGNEQFF
cdr3_nt: TGTGCCACCAGTGATTTCCGGACAGGGGCTGGGAATGAGCAGTTCTTC
clone_size: NA
d_call: TRBD1
v_call: TRBV24-1
j_call: TRBJ2-1

cdr3_aa: CASSFGTGGTGELFF
cdr3_nt: TGCGCCAGCAGCTTCGGGACAGGGGGCACCGGGGAGCTGTTTTTT
clone_size: NA
d_call: TRBD1
v_call: TRBV5-1
j_call: TRBJ2-2

cdr3_aa: CSVGQAGETQYF
cdr3_nt: TGCAGCGTTGGACAGGCAGGGGAGACCCAGTACTTC
clone_size: NA
d_call: NA
v_call: TRBV29-1
j_call: TRBJ2-5

cdr3_aa: CASSLAGGPFPGELFF
cdr3_nt: TGTGCCAGCAGTTTAGCGGGAGGGCCTTTTCCCGGGGAGCTGTTTTTT
clone_size: NA
d_call: TRBD2
v_call: TRBV27
j_call: TRBJ2-2

cdr3_aa: CASSVTGTYEQFF
cdr3_nt: TGTGCCAGTAGTGTCACAGGTACCTATGAGCAGTTCTTC
clone_size: NA
d_call: NA
v_call: TRBV19
j_call: TRBJ2-1

cdr3_aa: CASSAGTGQGRNQPQHF
cdr3_nt: TGTGCCAGCAGTGCTGGGACAGGGCAAGGTCGCAATCAGCCCCAGCATTTT
clone_size: NA
d_call: TRBD1
v_call: TRBV6-1
j_call: TRBJ1-5

cdr3_aa: CSVASVSTDTQYF
cdr3_nt: TGCAGCGTTGCTAGCGTAAGCACAGATACGCAGTATTTT
clone_size: NA
d_call: NA
v_call: TRBV29-1
j_call: TRBJ2-3

cdr3_aa: CASSTLAGRNYEQYF
cdr3_nt: TGTGCCAGTAGTACCCTTGCGGGGCGAAACTACGAGCAGTACTTC
clone_size: few
d_call: NA
v_call: TRBV19
j_call: TRBJ2-7

cdr3_aa: CASSRLAFNNEQFF
cdr3_nt: TGTGCCAGTAGTAGGCTAGCGTTCAACAATGAGCAGTTCTTC
clone_size: NA
d_call: NA
v_call: TRBV19
j_call: TRBJ2-1

cdr3_aa: CASRGSGDPPDTQYF
cdr3_nt: TGTGCCAGTAGGGGGAGTGGAGACCCCCCAGATACGCAGTATTTT
clone_size: once
d_call: NA
v_call: TRBV19
j_call: TRBJ2-3

cdr3_aa: CASSRTSLSYNEQFF
cdr3_nt: TGTGCCAGCAGCCGGACAAGCCTCTCCTACAATGAGCAGTTCTTC
clone_size: NA
d_call: NA
v_call: TRBV7-2
j_call: TRBJ2-1

cdr3_aa: CASSIGEGSWQYF
cdr3_nt: TGTGCCAGTAGTATCGGGGAAGGGTCCTGGCAGTATTTT
clone_size: NA
d_call: NA
v_call: TRBV19
j_call: TRBJ2-3

cdr3_aa: CASRLRSGPSYEQYF
cdr3_nt: TGTGCCAGCAGATTAAGGAGCGGGCCTTCCTACGAGCAGTACTTC
clone_size: NA
d_call: NA
v_call: TRBV7-2
j_call: TRBJ2-7

cdr3_aa: CASSLTGLNSPLHF
cdr3_nt: TGTGCCAGCAGCTTAACGGGTCTTAATTCACCCCTCCACTTT
clone_size: NA
d_call: NA
v_call: TRBV7-9
j_call: TRBJ1-6

cdr3_aa: CASSFRWTSGTRGELFF
cdr3_nt: TGTGCCAGCAGCTTTCGTTGGACTAGCGGGACTCGCGGGGAGCTGTTTTTT
clone_size: NA
d_call: TRBD2
v_call: TRBV7-2
j_call: TRBJ2-2

cdr3_aa: CASSPGQGSQPQHF
cdr3_nt: TGTGCCAGCAGCCCCGGACAGGGTTCACAGCCCCAGCATTTT
clone_size: NA
d_call: TRBD1
v_call: TRBV7-8
j_call: TRBJ1-5

cdr3_aa: CASSSTGGVLSNYGYTF
cdr3_nt: TGTGCCAGCAGTTCTACAGGGGGCGTTTTATCTAACTATGGCTACACCTTC
clone_size: NA
d_call: TRBD1
v_call: TRBV27
j_call: TRBJ1-2

cdr3_aa: CASNLFGGDSEQFF
cdr3_nt: TGTGCCAGTAATCTTTTCGGGGGAGACAGTGAGCAGTTCTTC
clone_size: NA
d_call: NA
v_call: TRBV19
j_call: TRBJ2-1

cdr3_aa: CASTLGGSGNTIYF
cdr3_nt: TGTGCCAGCACCTTAGGCGGATCGGGAAACACCATATATTTT
clone_size: NA
d_call: NA
v_call: TRBV11-2
j_call: TRBJ1-3

cdr3_aa: CSLAGGAGTDTQYF
cdr3_nt: TGCAGCCTTGCTGGAGGAGCTGGCACAGATACGCAGTATTTT
clone_size: NA
d_call: NA
v_call: TRBV29-1
j_call: TRBJ2-3

cdr3_aa: CSVVKTSAYNEQFF
cdr3_nt: TGCAGCGTTGTTAAGACTAGCGCCTACAATGAGCAGTTCTTC
clone_size: NA
d_call: TRBD2
v_call: TRBV29-1
j_call: TRBJ2-1

cdr3_aa: CASSPLPGLAGQVTGELFF
cdr3_nt: TGCGCCAGCAGCCCTCTTCCGGGACTAGCGGGACAGGTTACCGGGGAGCTGTTTTTT
clone_size: NA
d_call: TRBD2
v_call: TRBV4-3
j_call: TRBJ2-2

cdr3_aa: CASSLDGFSSYEQYF
cdr3_nt: TGTGCCAGCAGCTTAGATGGTTTCTCGAGCTACGAGCAGTACTTC
clone_size: NA
d_call: NA
v_call: TRBV11-2
j_call: TRBJ2-7

cdr3_aa: CASSLATGWETQYF
cdr3_nt: TGTGCCAGCAGCTTGGCCACAGGGTGGGAGACCCAGTACTTC
clone_size: NA
d_call: NA
v_call: TRBV7-6
j_call: TRBJ2-5

cdr3_aa: CASGSGGMAGELFF
cdr3_nt: TGTGCTAGTGGTTCGGGGGGGATGGCCGGGGAGCTGTTTTTT
clone_size: NA
d_call: TRBD2
v_call: TRBV12-5
j_call: TRBJ2-2

cdr3_aa: CASNRQWNGELFF
cdr3_nt: TGTGCCAGCAATAGACAGTGGAACGGGGAGCTGTTTTTT
clone_size: NA
d_call: NA
v_call: TRBV6-5
j_call: TRBJ2-2

cdr3_aa: CASSLAGRTDTDTQYF
cdr3_nt: TGTGCCAGCAGCTTAGCCGGGCGGACTGACACAGATACGCAGTATTTT
clone_size: NA
d_call: NA
v_call: TRBV7-2
j_call: TRBJ2-3

cdr3_aa: CASSLGQGRSAETQYF
cdr3_nt: TGTGCCAGCAGCTTAGGACAGGGGAGGTCGGCGGAGACCCAGTACTTC
clone_size: NA
d_call: TRBD1
v_call: TRBV11-2
j_call: TRBJ2-5

cdr3_aa: CSVGGGDTQYF
cdr3_nt: TGCAGCGTTGGGGGGGGAGATACGCAGTATTTT
clone_size: NA
d_call: TRBD2
v_call: TRBV29-1
j_call: TRBJ2-3

cdr3_aa: CASGRGRNYEQYF
cdr3_nt: TGTGCCAGCGGGAGGGGCAGGAATTACGAGCAGTACTTC
clone_size: NA
d_call: TRBD2
v_call: TRBV12-3/TRBV12-4
j_call: TRBJ2-7

cdr3_aa: CASSAQGYEQYF
cdr3_nt: TGTGCCAGCAGCGCACAGGGCTACGAGCAGTACTTC
clone_size: NA
d_call: NA
v_call: TRBV11-2
j_call: TRBJ2-7

cdr3_aa: CASTSSSSYNSPLHF
cdr3_nt: TGTGCCAGCACTTCCTCGAGCTCCTATAATTCACCCCTCCACTTT
clone_size: NA
d_call: NA
v_call: TRBV6-5
j_call: TRBJ1-6

cdr3_aa: CASSESSSSYEQYF
cdr3_nt: TGCGCCAGCAGCGAGTCTAGCTCGTCCTACGAGCAGTACTTC
clone_size: NA
d_call: NA
v_call: TRBV10-2
j_call: TRBJ2-7

cdr3_aa: CASSTDRGNEQFF
cdr3_nt: TGTGCCAGTAGTACTGACCGGGGCAATGAGCAGTTCTTC
clone_size: NA
d_call: NA
v_call: TRBV19
j_call: TRBJ2-1

cdr3_aa: CASSTLGGRGSGANVLTF
cdr3_nt: TGTGCCAGTAGTACCCTTGGCGGGAGAGGCTCTGGGGCCAACGTCCTGACTTTC
clone_size: NA
d_call: TRBD2
v_call: TRBV19
j_call: TRBJ2-6

cdr3_aa: CATSRPVTGPYEQYF
cdr3_nt: TGTGCCACCAGCAGACCGGTGACAGGGCCCTACGAGCAGTACTTC
clone_size: NA
d_call: TRBD1
v_call: TRBV15
j_call: TRBJ2-7

cdr3_aa: CASSLDSPGPRNIQYF
cdr3_nt: TGTGCCAGCAGCTTAGACTCCCCAGGGCCAAGAAACATTCAGTACTTC
clone_size: NA
d_call: NA
v_call: TRBV7-2
j_call: TRBJ2-4

cdr3_aa: CASSTEVGAWGYTF
cdr3_nt: TGTGCCAGTAGTACGGAGGTGGGGGCATGGGGCTACACCTTC
clone_size: NA
d_call: NA
v_call: TRBV19
j_call: TRBJ1-2

cdr3_aa: CAIFQGGEGEKLFF
cdr3_nt: TGTGCCATTTTCCAGGGCGGGGAAGGTGAAAAACTGTTTTTT
clone_size: NA
d_call: NA
v_call: TRBV2
j_call: TRBJ1-4

cdr3_aa: CASSFLADNTDTQYF
cdr3_nt: TGTGCCAGCAGCTTTCTAGCGGATAACACAGATACGCAGTATTTT
clone_size: NA
d_call: TRBD2
v_call: TRBV3-1/TRBV3-2
j_call: TRBJ2-3

cdr3_aa: CASSREAGYEQYF
cdr3_nt: TGTGCCAGCAGCCGGGAGGCGGGCTACGAGCAGTACTTC
clone_size: NA
d_call: TRBD2
v_call: TRBV12-3/TRBV12-4
j_call: TRBJ2-7

cdr3_aa: CASTSKVGTGPPGKLFF
cdr3_nt: TGTGCCAGCACCTCAAAGGTGGGGACAGGGCCCCCGGGAAAACTGTTTTTT
clone_size: NA
d_call: TRBD1
v_call: TRBV4-2
j_call: TRBJ1-4